Shown below are 20 T cell receptor beta chains from a single sample sequenced in a study of radiation and T cells in renal cell carcinoma. As for time point: blood 2 weeks post-SBRT. Treatment denoted: 15 Gy SBRT to primary tumor, nephrectomy 4 weeks later. Clones were read by immunoSEQ multiplex PCR, and TCRdb kept only the in-frame ones, dropping some. The profile covers roughly 130,000 clones, with more than 75% appearing a single time and about 5.6% taken by the ten largest. The sequences come from blood, collected from a patient whose treatment included radiotherapy and nephrectomy. These receptor sequences come from a woman between 70 and 85 years old with renal cell carcinoma.

This chain joins TRBV7-2 and TRBJ1-3; TRBD1 matches at 8 bases. Germline loops: CDR1 SGHTA, CDR2 FQGNSA. CDR3 length equals 14 residues. Unmatched junction bases numbered 2, after V lost 5 bases and J lost 2 bases. DNA of the CDR3: TGTGCCAGCAGCGAGACAGGGGCTGGAAACACCATATATTTT. It translates to CASSETGAGNTIYF.

V gene TRBV7-2 combines with J gene TRBJ1-4; D unresolved. The CDR3 runs 15 residues. The V gene's germline CDR1 is SGHTA and CDR2 FQGNSA. V was pared by 5 bases and J by 0 bases, with 10 bases between. Written as DNA, the CDR3 is TGTGCCAGCAGCAGAGGGCCCTCAACTAATGAAAAACTGTTTTTT. Translating gives CASSRGPSTNEKLFF.

The genes are TRBV20-1 and TRBJ2-3; unclear D gene. The CDR3 is made up of 10 amino acids. CDR1 DFQATT and CDR2 SNEGSKA come from the germline V gene (reference sequence). The V end lost 3 bases, the J end lost 5 bases, and 3 bases lay between the germline ends. The CDR3 coding sequence is TGCAGTGCTAGGAGAGATACGCAGTATTTT. Its protein is CSARRDTQYF.

The V and J genes are TRBV19 and TRBJ2-5, with D maybe TRBD2 (5 bases). V was pared by 3 bases and J by 4 bases, with 21 bases between. The V gene's germline CDR1 is LNHDA and CDR2 SQIVND (reference sequence). This CDR3 comprises 17 residues. CDR3 sequence reads: CASSIRSGAAVRETQYF. The CDR3 bases are TGTGCCAGTAGTATCCGCTCCGGAGCAGCGGTTCGAGAGACCCAGTACTTC.

Only one count was recorded for this clone. The chain couples TRBV5-6 to TRBJ2-1, with D maybe TRBD2 (5 bases). V gave up 2 bases and J gave up 9 bases, with 9 bases separating them. Germline V gives CDR1 SGHDT, CDR2 YYEEEE. The CDR3 spans 12 residues. CDR3 in amino acids: CASSFSGIEQFF. CDR3 in DNA: TGTGCCAGCAGCTTCTCGGGGATTGAGCAGTTCTTC. Using reference TRBV5-6 and TRBJ2-1 for the parts outside the CDR3, the full variable domain is DAGVTQSPTHLIKTRGQQVTLRCSPKSGHDTVSWYQQALGQGPQFIFQYYEEEERQRGNFPDRFSGHQFPNYSSELNVNALLLGDSALYLCASSFSGIEQFFGPGTRLTVL.

The chain joins TRBV2 to TRBJ2-1, with 7 bases matching TRBD1. V shed 8 bases and J 2 bases; nucleotides not matched to a gene: 9. Germline-derived CDR1 and CDR2 are SNHLY and FYNNEI. The CDR3 has 15 amino acids. The CDR3 DNA is TGTGCCAGCGAGTCCGCGACAGGGACCTACAATGAGCAGTTCTTC. Translating it yields CASESATGTYNEQFF.

This chain uses TRBV6-1 with TRBJ1-6; the D gene is possibly TRBD1 (5 bases). The V gene's germline CDR1 is MNHNS and CDR2 SASEGT. V was pared by 1 base and J by 10 bases, with 14 bases between. The CDR3 extends over 15 amino acids. The CDR3 DNA sequence: TGTGCCAGCAGTGAAGTAGGGCAGGGAGGATCACCCCTCCACTTT. This encodes CASSEVGQGGSPLHF.

The CDR3 sequence: CASRKTPGQGAGDEQFF. The CDR3 bases are TGTGCCAGTAGGAAGACCCCGGGACAGGGGGCAGGCGATGAGCAGTTCTTC. V usage is TRBV19 and J usage is TRBJ2-1, with 12 positions matching TRBD1. Per germline, CDR1 LNHDA and CDR2 SQIVND (reference sequence). The CDR3 spans 17 residues. The trim removed 6 bases at V and 8 bases at J, leaving 14 bases unmatched.

This chain joins TRBV19 and TRBJ2-7; D is ambiguous. The germline V and J ends were trimmed by 7 bases and 4 bases, with 17 bases remaining between them. The CDR3 extends over 14 amino acids. The germline gives CDR1 LNHDA, CDR2 SQIVND (reference sequence). CDR3 in amino acids: CASTPEGRVYEQYF. The CDR3 DNA reads as TGTGCCAGTACCCCTGAAGGTAGAGTGTACGAGCAGTACTTC.

This chain uses TRBV5-6 with TRBJ1-2; D not certain. Germline CDR1 reads SGHDT; CDR2 reads YYEEEE. The V and J ends lost 1 base and 2 bases respectively, with 9 bases between them. The CDR3 is 14 residues long. The CDR3 is CASSLIAENYGYTF. In nucleotides, the CDR3 is TGTGCCAGCAGCTTGATAGCGGAAAACTATGGCTACACCTTC.

The chain has TRBV10-3 and TRBJ1-1; tentatively, D is TRBD1 (6 bases). This CDR3 is 13 amino acids long. Germline V gives CDR1 ENHRY, CDR2 SYGVKD. Trimming took 10 bases from V and 0 from J, leaving 12 bases between them. CDR3 protein: CATVRTVNTEAFF. CDR3 in DNA: TGTGCCACCGTAAGGACAGTGAACACTGAAGCTTTCTTT.

V is TRBV19 and J is TRBJ1-3; a possible D gene is TRBD1 (6 bases). The ends were cut back, 5 bases at V and 4 bases at J, with 12 bases in the middle. Germline V CDR1 and CDR2: LNHDA, SQIVND (reference sequence). The CDR3 sequence is 14 residues long. CDR3 sequence reads: CASSRTGTGNTIYF. Written as DNA, the CDR3 is TGTGCCAGTAGTCGTACCGGGACAGGAAACACCATATATTTT.

This chain links TRBV9 with TRBJ1-6, with D possibly TRBD1 on 5 matching bases. CDR3 size: 16 residues. The germline CDR1 and CDR2 sequences are SGDLS and YYNGEE. Trimming took off 3 bases at V and 2 bases at J, with 12 bases between the two ends. CDR3 DNA sequence: TGTGCCAGCAGCGCAAAATTACAGGCCTATAATTCACCCCTCCACTTT. As protein: CASSAKLQAYNSPLHF.

This chain connects TRBV11-2 to TRBJ2-7, with 15 bases aligning to TRBD2. The CDR3 length is 19 residues. Germline V lookup: CDR1 SGHAT, CDR2 FQNNGV. V was clipped by 1 base and J by 2 bases; unmatched bases: 9. In nucleotides, the CDR3 is TGTGCCAGCAGCTTAGTTAGTAGGACTAGCGGGGGGGCACCCTACGAGCAGTACTTC. Translating gives CASSLVSRTSGGAPYEQYF.

V is TRBV5-6 and J is TRBJ2-6, with D unclear. The CDR3 length is 16 residues. V was shortened by 0 bases and J by 0 bases, with 7 bases between the two germline ends. Germline V gene data show CDR1 as SGHDT and CDR2 as YYEEEE. This CDR3 is CASSLVSNSGANVLTF. The CDR3 DNA is TGTGCCAGCAGCTTGGTCTCCAACTCTGGGGCCAACGTCCTGACTTTC. The whole variable domain, filled in from reference TRBV5-6 and TRBJ2-6, reads DAGVTQSPTHLIKTRGQQVTLRCSPKSGHDTVSWYQQALGQGPQFIFQYYEEEERQRGNFPDRFSGHQFPNYSSELNVNALLLGDSALYLCASSLVSNSGANVLTFGAGSRLTVL.

This chain uses TRBV9 with TRBJ2-1; 10 bases line up with TRBD1. The junction had 6 bases not matched to a gene; V was cut back by 4 bases and J by 2 bases. CDR3 size: 16 residues. Looked up from germline, CDR1 is SGDLS and CDR2 is YYNGEE. CDR3 nucleotides: TGTGCCAGCAGCACCTTTGGACAGGGGGCCTACAATGAGCAGTTCTTC. Translating it yields CASSTFGQGAYNEQFF.

This clone was found once. V is TRBV19 and J is TRBJ1-2; a weak D match, TRBD1 (6 bases). This CDR3 has 11 residues. V was pared by 6 bases and J by 6 bases, with 8 bases between. Germline CDR1 LNHDA, CDR2 SQIVND (reference sequence). The CDR3 DNA reads as TGTGCCAGTAGACAGGGAAATGGCTACACCTTC. Amino acid sequence: CASRQGNGYTF.

The chain recombines TRBV6-5 with TRBJ1-5; D unclear. The CDR3 sequence is 15 residues long. Looked up from germline, CDR1 is MNHEY and CDR2 is SVGAGI. Deletions cut 6 bases from V and 0 bases from J, with 12 bases between. CDR3 loop: CASRGSLNSNQPQHF. The CDR3 nucleotides are TGTGCCAGCAGGGGGAGCTTAAATAGCAATCAGCCCCAGCATTTT.

The chain carries TRBV12-5 and TRBJ1-1, with TRBD1 as a possible D gene (5 bases). Trimming pared 0 bases from V and 2 bases from J, leaving 16 bases between. Per the germline V gene, CDR1 is LGHNT and CDR2 is FRNRAP. CDR3 length: 17 residues. For the CDR3, the DNA is TGTGCTAGTGGTTTGGTACTCTTTCCAGGGAAAAACACTGAAGCTTTCTTT. Translation gives CASGLVLFPGKNTEAFF.

V is TRBV19 and J is TRBJ2-4, with D tentatively TRBD1 (6 bases). The CDR3 contains 13 residues. Germline V gene data show CDR1 as LNHDA and CDR2 as SQIVND (reference sequence). V lost 5 bases to trimming and J lost 8 bases, with 13 bases between them. The CDR3 DNA reads TGTGCCAGTAGTCCTACAGGGTTTGACATTCAGTACTTC. Amino acid sequence: CASSPTGFDIQYF.